These 8 T cell receptor beta chains were all obtained from the same sample, sequenced in a study of cytomegalovirus exposure and HLA in healthy donors. In the PCR, 60 Vbeta and 13 Jbeta primers were used. The data were produced by immunoSEQ multiplex PCR, yet TCRdb's version contains in-frame clones alone and is incomplete. Altogether roughly 240,000 clones are present, around 84% being singletons, with the ten largest covering 0.24%. Input material: PBMCs. These receptors originate from a girl aged 2 to 9 in good health and CMV-seronegative.

V is TRBV4-2 and J is TRBJ2-3, with 11 positions matching TRBD2. The length of the CDR3 is 16 residues. The germline gives CDR1 LGHNA, CDR2 YNFKEQ. Trimming removed 1 base from V and 6 bases from J; junction bases left unmatched: 6. The CDR3 nucleotides are TGTGCCAGCAGCCAAGTAGCGGGGGGGACTGAGGATACGCAGTATTTT. It translates to CASSQVAGGTEDTQYF.

The chain joins TRBV10-2 to TRBJ2-2; 7 bases fit TRBD2. The V gene end was trimmed by 6 bases and the J gene end by 2 bases; junction bases not matched to a gene: 9. CDR1 and CDR2 from the germline V gene are WSHSY and SAAADI. The CDR3 is made up of 16 amino acids. The CDR3 here is CASRDGPGGNTGELFF. CDR3 nucleotide sequence: TGCGCCAGCAGGGACGGGCCGGGGGGAAACACCGGGGAGCTGTTTTTT.

About this clone: This specimen includes other DNA sequences encoding the same CDR3. This chain uses TRBV28 with TRBJ1-2; tentatively, D is TRBD1 (5 bases). The CDR3 has 13 amino acids. The germline gives CDR1 MDHEN, CDR2 SYDVKM. The V and J ends lost 2 bases and 4 bases respectively, with 8 bases between them. The DNA for the CDR3 is TGTGCCAGCAGTTTAGGGGCGGCCTATGGCTACACCTTC. Protein product: CASSLGAAYGYTF.

The rearrangement uses TRBV5-1 and TRBJ1-1; TRBD1 matches at 8 bases. CDR1 SGHRS and CDR2 YFSETQ come from the germline V gene. The CDR3 is 18 amino acids. The ends lost 2 bases at V and 5 bases at J; junction bases unmatched: 17. CDR3 amino acids: CASSFTNIGQGGGTEAFF. CDR3 coding DNA: TGCGCCAGCAGCTTTACTAACATTGGACAGGGTGGTGGGACTGAAGCTTTCTTT.

The gene calls are TRBV7-8 and TRBJ1-4, with 8 bases matching TRBD1. The ends lost 5 bases at V and 2 bases at J; junction bases unmatched: 7. The CDR3 loop spans 16 amino acids. Germline CDR1 is SGHVS and CDR2 is FQNEAQ. The CDR3 protein is CASSNRQGSTNEKLFF. DNA of the CDR3: TGTGCCAGCAGCAACAGACAGGGGAGCACTAATGAAAAACTGTTTTTT.

J is TRBJ2-7 and V is TRBV5-1; TRBD1 matches at 10 bases. CDR1 is SGHRS and CDR2 is YFSETQ in the germline V gene. Trimming at V came to 2 bases and at J to 2 bases, leaving 4 bases not matched to a gene. This CDR3 has 15 amino acids. CDR3 sequence (DNA): TGCGCCAGCAGCTTAACCGGGACAGGGGCCTACGAGCAGTACTTC. Its translation: CASSLTGTGAYEQYF.

The chain employs TRBV5-4 and TRBJ1-6; 7 bases agree with TRBD1. V lost 5 bases and J lost 0; bases outside the gene matches: 8. This CDR3 has 17 amino acids. The germline gives CDR1 SGHNT, CDR2 YYREEE (reference sequence). CDR3 residues: CASSKWTGSSYNSPLHF. The CDR3 nucleotides are TGTGCCAGCAGTAAATGGACAGGAAGCTCCTATAATTCACCCCTCCACTTT.

This clone appeared a single time. This chain connects TRBV21-1 to TRBJ1-1; whether TRBD1, the table's D call, matches the DNA was not checked. TRBV21-1 is tagged as a pseudogene. There are 14 residues in the CDR3. The CDR3 loop reads CASTNRGFNTEAFF. The CDR3 nucleotides read TGTGCCAGCACAAACAGGGGATTTAACACTGAAGCTTTCTTT.